A single sample is the source of the 2 T cell receptor beta chains below, sequenced in a study of spatial heterogeneity in lung cancer. Antigens of these TCRs are unknown. Noted time point: sample taken at primary tumor resection. TCRdb called the 5' RACE reads again in MiXCR, with one record for every CDR3 protein. The sample carries over 5,000 distinct CDR3 sequences, roughly 8.2% recorded once. Study findings and constraints: In tumors, expanded intratumoral alpha and beta TCR counts tracked mutation counts.

Sample: lung tumor tissue, taken at surgery. The source of these receptors is a female donor with early-stage non-small cell lung cancer.

This clonotype was observed many times. V gene TRBV19 combines with J gene TRBJ2-1; D not certain. V lost 6 bases, J lost 5 bases, and 8 bases lay in between. Germline CDR1 is LNHDA and CDR2 is SQIVND (reference sequence). The CDR3 has 12 residues. The CDR3, as DNA: TGTGCCAGTAGGGCCTGGGACAATGAGCAGTTCTTC. It yields the protein CASRAWDNEQFF.

This clonotype is labeled as medium-sized (0.01 to 0.1%). The chain is built from TRBV19 and TRBJ1-5; 7 bases agree with TRBD1. Looked up from germline, CDR1 is LNHDA and CDR2 is SQIVND (reference sequence). CDR3 size: 14 residues. Trimming removed 6 bases from V and 6 bases from J; junction bases left unmatched: 8. For the CDR3, the DNA is TGTGCCAGTAGGACTACAGGGGCCCCTCAGCCCCAGCATTTT. Its translation is CASRTTGAPQPQHF.